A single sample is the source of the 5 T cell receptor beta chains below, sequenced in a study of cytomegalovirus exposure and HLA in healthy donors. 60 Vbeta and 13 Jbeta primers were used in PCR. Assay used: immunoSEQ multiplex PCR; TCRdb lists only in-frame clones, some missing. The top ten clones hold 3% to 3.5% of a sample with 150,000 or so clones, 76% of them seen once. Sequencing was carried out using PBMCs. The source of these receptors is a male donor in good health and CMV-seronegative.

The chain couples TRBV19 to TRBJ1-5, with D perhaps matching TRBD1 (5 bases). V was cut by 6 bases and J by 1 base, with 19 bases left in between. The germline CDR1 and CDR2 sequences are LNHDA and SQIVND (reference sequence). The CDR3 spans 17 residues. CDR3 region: CASSVWGGYRSNQPQHF. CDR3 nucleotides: TGTGCCAGTAGCGTATGGGGCGGATATCGAAGCAATCAGCCCCAGCATTTT.

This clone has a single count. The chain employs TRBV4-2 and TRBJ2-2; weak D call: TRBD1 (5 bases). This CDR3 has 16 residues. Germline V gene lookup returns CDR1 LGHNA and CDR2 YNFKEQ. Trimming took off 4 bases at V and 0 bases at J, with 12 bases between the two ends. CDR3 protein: CASSLQGQPNTGELFF. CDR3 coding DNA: TGTGCCAGCAGCCTGCAAGGACAACCGAACACCGGGGAGCTGTTTTTT.

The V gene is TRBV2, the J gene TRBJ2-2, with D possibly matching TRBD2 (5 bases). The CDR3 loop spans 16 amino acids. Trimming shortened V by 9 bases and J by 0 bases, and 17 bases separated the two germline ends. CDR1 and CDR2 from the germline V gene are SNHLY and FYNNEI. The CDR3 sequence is CARDREFVSNTGELFF. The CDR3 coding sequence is TGTGCCAGAGACCGGGAATTTGTTTCGAACACCGGGGAGCTGTTTTTT.

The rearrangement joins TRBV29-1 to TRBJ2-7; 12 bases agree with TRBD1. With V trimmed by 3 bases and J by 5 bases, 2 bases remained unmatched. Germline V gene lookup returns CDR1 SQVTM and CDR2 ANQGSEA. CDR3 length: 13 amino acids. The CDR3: CSVEGQGAHEQYF. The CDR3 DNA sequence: TGCAGCGTTGAGGGACAGGGGGCCCACGAGCAGTACTTC.

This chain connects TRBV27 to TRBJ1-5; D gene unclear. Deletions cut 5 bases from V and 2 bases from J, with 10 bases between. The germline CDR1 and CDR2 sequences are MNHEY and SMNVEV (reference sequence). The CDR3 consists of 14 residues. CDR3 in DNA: TGTGCCAGCAGTCTAAAAAGAGGCAATCAGCCCCAGCATTTT. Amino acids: CASSLKRGNQPQHF.